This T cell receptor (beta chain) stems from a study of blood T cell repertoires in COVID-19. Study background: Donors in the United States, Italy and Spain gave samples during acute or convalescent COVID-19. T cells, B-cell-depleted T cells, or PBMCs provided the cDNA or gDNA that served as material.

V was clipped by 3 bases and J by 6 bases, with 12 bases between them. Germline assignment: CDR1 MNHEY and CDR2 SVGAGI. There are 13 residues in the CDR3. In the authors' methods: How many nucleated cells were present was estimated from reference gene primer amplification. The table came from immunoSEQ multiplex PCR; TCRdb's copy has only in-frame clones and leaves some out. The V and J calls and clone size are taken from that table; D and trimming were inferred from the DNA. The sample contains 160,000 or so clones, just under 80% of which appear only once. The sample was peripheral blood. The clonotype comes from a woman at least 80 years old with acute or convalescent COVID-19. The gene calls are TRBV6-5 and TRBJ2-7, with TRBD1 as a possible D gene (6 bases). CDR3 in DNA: TGTGCCAGCAGTTATAACAGGGTAGGCGAGCAGTACTTC. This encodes CASSYNRVGEQYF.